The rows below give T cell receptor beta chains drawn from one sample of a study of response to subunit inactivated influenza vaccine. TCRdb reprocessed the RT-PCR reads via MiXCR and lists one record per CDR3 protein. The table includes about half a million distinct CDR3 sequences, about 25% detected once. Sequencing used CD4+ T cells sorted from PBMCs, obtained 4 to 6 days after vaccination. Receptor source: a man in his fifties who received an inactivated influenza vaccine. The CDR3 runs from the conserved cysteine through the conserved F or W. D genes are given only for firm matches. Some rows have no size entry. The others give once, few or many, or a class for an expanded clone.

-,14,TRBJ1-2,TRBV5-1,-,CASSLTGRVNGYTF,TGCGCCAGCAGCTTAACGGGCAGGGTGAATGGCTACACCTTC
-,15,TRBJ2-1,TRBV29-1,TRBD2,CSATKGLAGLDEQFF,TGCAGCGCAACAAAAGGACTAGCGGGGTTAGATGAGCAGTTCTTC
once,15,TRBJ2-1,TRBV7-8,TRBD1,CASLRNRGTYNEQFF,TGTGCCAGCCTACGAAACAGGGGCACTTACAATGAGCAGTTCTTC
many,16,TRBJ2-7,TRBV5-1,TRBD1,CASSLGAGTGDYEQYF,TGCGCCAGCAGCTTGGGCGCCGGGACAGGTGATTACGAGCAGTACTTC
few,11,TRBJ2-5,TRBV2,-,CASSDLKTQYF,TGTGCCAGCAGTGATTTAAAGACCCAGTACTTC
once,12,TRBJ2-7,TRBV3-1,TRBD1,CASSQSGGKQYF,TGTGCCAGCAGCCAATCAGGGGGTAAGCAGTACTTC
few,12,TRBJ1-4,TRBV20-1,-,CSAVLNNEKLFF,TGCAGTGCCGTCCTTAATAATGAAAAACTGTTTTTT
few,15,TRBJ2-7,TRBV12-3/TRBV12-4,-,CATKLVSRNSYEQYF,TGTGCCACCAAACTAGTGAGCAGGAACTCCTACGAGCAGTACTTC
-,13,TRBJ2-5,TRBV11-2,-,CASSEGELETQYF,TGTGCCAGCAGCGAAGGGGAGTTGGAGACCCAGTACTTC
-,15,TRBJ1-1,TRBV7-2,-,CASTQTVGVNTEAFF,TGTGCCAGCACCCAAACAGTGGGCGTGAACACTGAAGCTTTCTTT
-,17,TRBJ2-7,TRBV28,-,CASTSGHGWGSSYEQYF,TGTGCCAGCACCTCGGGGCATGGATGGGGGAGCTCCTACGAGCAGTACTTC
-,15,TRBJ2-1,TRBV5-1,TRBD2,CATPWGTGGLNEQFF,TGCGCCACCCCCTGGGGCACGGGGGGGCTCAATGAGCAGTTCTTC
few,13,TRBJ2-1,TRBV5-1,-,CASSLGAHNEQFF,TGCGCCAGCAGCTTGGGGGCTCACAATGAGCAGTTCTTC
-,15,TRBJ2-2,TRBV14,-,CASSQSYSNTGELFF,TGTGCCAGCAGCCAGAGCTACTCAAACACCGGGGAGCTGTTTTTT
-,16,TRBJ2-6,TRBV5-1,-,CASSLSRTSGANVLTF,TGCGCCAGCAGCTTGAGCCGGACCTCTGGGGCCAACGTCCTGACTTTC
few,17,TRBJ2-2,TRBV5-1,-,CASSLAVDSKNTGELFF,TGCGCCAGCAGCTTGGCCGTGGACAGCAAAAACACCGGGGAGCTGTTTTTT
few,14,TRBJ2-2,TRBV20-1,TRBD2,CSAIGTIYTGELFF,TGCAGTGCAATCGGGACTATATACACCGGGGAGCTGTTTTTT
-,13,TRBJ2-3,TRBV20-1,TRBD2,CSARDGTRDTQYF,TGCAGTGCTAGAGATGGGACTAGGGATACGCAGTATTTT
-,14,TRBJ2-5,TRBV12-2,-,CASRSPQSQETQYF,TGTGCAAGTCGCTCCCCACAGAGCCAAGAGACCCAGTACTTC